This T cell receptor beta chain came from a study of identical twins. TCRdb re-called the 5' RACE reads with MiXCR, one entry per CDR3 protein. The sample comprises 250,000 or so distinct CDR3 sequences, about 7% of which are singletons, and more than 3% rests with the top ten. This clonotype was found many times. The data were also submitted as part of a second study, on yellow fever vaccine responses in identical twins.

Sequencing input: memory (CD45RO+) T cells sorted from blood. This TCR was sampled from a woman between 18 and 29 years old in good health.

DNA for the CDR3: TGTGCCAGCATTGGGCTAGCGGGAGAGTACCAAGAGACCCAGTACTTC. Amino acids: CASIGLAGEYQETQYF. The genes are TRBV28 and TRBJ2-5; 10 bases align to TRBD2. Germline trimming cut 7 bases from V and 0 bases from J; bases unmatched to any gene: 8. The CDR3 extends over 16 amino acids. Per the germline V gene, CDR1 is MDHEN and CDR2 is SYDVKM.